The rows below give T cell receptor beta chains drawn from one sample of a study of identical twins. TCRdb reprocessed the 5' RACE reads via MiXCR and lists one record per CDR3 protein. The table includes approximately 500,000 distinct CDR3 sequences, roughly 15% detected once. These records were also assigned to another study, of yellow fever vaccine responses in identical twins.

Sequencing used CD4+ T cells sorted from blood. All receptors derive from a woman under 30 in good health. The CDR3 runs from the conserved cysteine through the conserved F or W. A D gene is named only where the DNA matches it firmly. A row's size may be missing; if present it is once, few, many or a size class.

D	V	J	size	CDR3	DNA
TRBD1	TRBV27	TRBJ2-1	NA	CASSYTTGTSYNEQFF	TGTGCCAGCAGTTACACGACAGGGACCTCCTACAATGAGCAGTTCTTC
NA	TRBV20-1	TRBJ2-5	NA	CSAAGHKETQYF	TGCAGTGCCGCTGGACACAAAGAGACCCAGTACTTC
NA	TRBV3-1	TRBJ2-6	NA	CASSQGFGGAGANVLTF	TGTGCCAGCAGCCAGGGTTTTGGTGGAGCTGGGGCCAACGTCCTGACTTTC
NA	TRBV28	TRBJ1-2	NA	CASSPTHLYGYTF	TGTGCCAGCAGCCCGACCCACCTCTATGGCTACACCTTC
TRBD2	TRBV12-3/TRBV12-4	TRBJ2-7	few	CASKTSGRREQYF	TGTGCCAGCAAGACTAGCGGGAGACGGGAGCAGTACTTC
NA	TRBV20-1	TRBJ2-4	NA	CSAIQGSIGKNIQYF	TGCAGTGCTATTCAGGGGTCTATAGGCAAAAACATTCAGTACTTC
NA	TRBV12-3/TRBV12-4	TRBJ2-7	few	CASSLVGGAGLANEQYF	TGTGCCAGCAGTTTAGTTGGTGGTGCAGGGCTGGCGAACGAGCAGTACTTC
TRBD1	TRBV24-1	TRBJ2-5	NA	CATSDPDRPQETQYF	TGTGCCACCAGTGACCCGGACAGGCCACAAGAGACCCAGTACTTC
NA	TRBV4-1	TRBJ2-6	NA	CASSQESLRGTTPSGANVLTF	TGCGCCAGCAGCCAAGAATCTCTCCGCGGGACAACTCCCTCTGGGGCCAACGTCCTGACTTTC
NA	TRBV5-5	TRBJ1-1	NA	CASTKGGENEAFF	TGTGCCAGCACTAAGGGAGGTGAGAATGAAGCTTTCTTT
NA	TRBV20-1	TRBJ1-6	NA	CSARVGQSRNSPLHF	TGCAGTGCTAGAGTTGGGCAATCTAGAAATTCACCCCTCCACTTT
TRBD1	TRBV20-1	TRBJ2-2	NA	CSARDTGATGELFF	TGCAGTGCTAGAGATACAGGGGCCACCGGGGAGCTGTTTTTT
NA	TRBV28	TRBJ2-5	few	CASSRDIPQRETQYF	TGTGCCAGCAGTAGAGACATCCCTCAGAGGGAGACCCAGTACTTC
NA	TRBV9	TRBJ2-7	few	CASSPGSGYEQYF	TGTGCCAGCAGCCCCGGGAGCGGCTACGAGCAGTACTTC
TRBD2	TRBV5-8	TRBJ2-1	many	CASSLFLAGGQEQFF	TGTGCCAGCAGCTTGTTCCTAGCGGGGGGGCAAGAGCAGTTCTTC
TRBD1	TRBV20-1	TRBJ1-1	NA	CSASTGPTEAFF	TGCAGTGCATCGACAGGGCCCACTGAAGCTTTCTTT
NA	TRBV28	TRBJ2-1	once	CASSLNPLPYNEQFF	TGTGCCAGCAGTTTAAACCCCCTACCTTACAATGAGCAGTTCTTC
NA	TRBV15	TRBJ2-3	few	CATSSRWIGGSTDTQYF	TGTGCCACCAGCTCGAGATGGATAGGGGGAAGCACAGATACGCAGTATTTT
NA	TRBV6-2/TRBV6-3	TRBJ1-1	NA	CASSPVGQGSPIPHMNTEAFF	TGTGCCAGCAGCCCAGTCGGGCAGGGCAGCCCCATCCCACACATGAACACTGAAGCTTTCTTT
NA	TRBV6-2/TRBV6-3	TRBJ1-1	NA	CASRAPGGRGRDTEAFF	TGTGCCAGCAGGGCCCCCGGGGGGCGTGGAAGGGACACTGAAGCTTTCTTT
TRBD2	TRBV12-3/TRBV12-4	TRBJ2-1	few	CASSLATVAGGYNEQFF	TGTGCCAGCAGTTTAGCGACCGTAGCGGGAGGCTACAATGAGCAGTTCTTC
TRBD2	TRBV5-5	TRBJ2-4	few	CASSWRGNENIQYF	TGTGCCAGCAGCTGGCGGGGGAATGAGAACATTCAGTACTTC
TRBD2	TRBV9	TRBJ2-7	NA	CASSGASGSNYEQYF	TGTGCCAGCAGCGGGGCTAGCGGGAGTAACTACGAGCAGTACTTC
NA	TRBV9	TRBJ2-2	NA	CASSGSLLAGELFF	TGTGCCAGCAGCGGATCCCTTTTAGCTGGGGAGCTGTTTTTT
NA	TRBV29-1	TRBJ2-2	few	CSVGGGILTGELFF	TGCAGCGTTGGTGGGGGGATACTCACCGGGGAGCTGTTTTTT
TRBD1	TRBV12-3/TRBV12-4	TRBJ2-3	NA	CASSFGTAPSTDTQYF	TGTGCCAGCAGTTTCGGGACAGCCCCTAGCACAGATACGCAGTATTTT